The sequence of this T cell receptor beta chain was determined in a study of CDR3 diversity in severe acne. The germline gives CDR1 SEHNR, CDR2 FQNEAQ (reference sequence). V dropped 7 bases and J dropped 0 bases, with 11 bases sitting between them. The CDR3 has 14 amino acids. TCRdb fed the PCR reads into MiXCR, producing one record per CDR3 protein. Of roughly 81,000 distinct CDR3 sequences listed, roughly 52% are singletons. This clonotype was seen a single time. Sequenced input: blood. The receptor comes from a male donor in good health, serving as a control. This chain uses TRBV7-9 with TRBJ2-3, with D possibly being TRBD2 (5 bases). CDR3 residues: CASNPRGSTDTQYF. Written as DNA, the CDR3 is TGTGCCAGCAACCCCCGGGGTAGCACAGATACGCAGTATTTT.